Shown below are 17 T cell receptor beta chains from a single sample sequenced in a study of beta chain features in type 1 diabetes. Study-level results: Moderate but significant shortening of TCRB CDR3s was recorded in all four CD4+ subsets from Type 1 diabetes patients.

Their antigen targets remain unknown. The authors reverse transcribed all of the isolated RNA, so sequencing captured expressed TCRB transcripts. Profiling relied on immunoSEQ multiplex PCR, and the TCRdb table lists in-frame clones only, not all of them. The sample has about 23,000 clones, about 50% seen once. The sequenced sample consisted of stem cell memory CD4+ T cells from blood. These TCRs come from a man between 18 and 29 years old with type 1 diabetes.

The V gene is TRBV5-4, the J gene TRBJ2-4; D is perhaps TRBD1 (6 bases). Per the germline V gene, CDR1 is SGHNT and CDR2 is YYREEE (reference sequence). The V gene lost 2 bases and the J gene lost 1 base, with 19 bases spanning the gap. CDR3 length equals 18 residues. CDR3 amino acids: CASSFEGRGRMAKNIQYF. The CDR3 region has the DNA TGTGCCAGCAGCTTTGAAGGCAGGGGCAGGATGGCCAAAAACATTCAGTACTTC.

This clone has just one count. The rearrangement links TRBV10-2 to TRBJ1-4; unclear D gene. The CDR3 runs 16 residues. Between the trimmed V and J ends, which lost 3 bases and 7 bases, there was a span of 18 bases. From germline, CDR1 is WSHSY and CDR2 SAAADI. The CDR3 sequence is CASSDWLGRDSEKLFF. The CDR3 DNA reads TGCGCCAGCAGTGACTGGTTGGGCCGGGATTCTGAAAAACTGTTTTTT.

This clone was picked up a small number of times. The chain couples TRBV2 to TRBJ2-7; D possibly corresponds to TRBD2 (5 bases). V shed 6 bases and J shed 6 bases, with 9 bases lying between them. CDR1 is SNHLY, CDR2 FYNNEI, per germline. This CDR3 is 11 amino acids long. CDR3 loop: CASRGDIEQYF. The CDR3 coding sequence is TGTGCCAGCAGGGGAGATATCGAGCAGTACTTC.

The chain uses TRBV5-4 and TRBJ2-1; TRBD2 aligns across 8 bases. Germline CDR1 is SGHNT and CDR2 is YYREEE (reference sequence). CDR3 length: 16 residues. With V trimmed by 0 bases and J by 0 bases, 2 bases remained unmatched. The CDR3 loop reads CASSLGREVSYNEQFF. The CDR3 region has the DNA TGTGCCAGCAGCTTGGGGCGGGAGGTCTCCTACAATGAGCAGTTCTTC.

The chain joins TRBV28 to TRBJ2-5; 8 bases are a match to TRBD1. With 4 bases clipped from V and 3 bases from J, the junction kept 7 bases outside the gene matches. The CDR3 has 15 amino acids. CDR1 MDHEN and CDR2 SYDVKM come from the germline V gene. CDR3 in DNA: TGTGCCAGCAGTTCCCCGACAGGGGCGGAAGAGACCCAGTACTTC. Amino acids: CASSSPTGAEETQYF.

V usage is TRBV18 and J usage is TRBJ1-5; D is unclear. CDR3 length: 15 amino acids. V lost 6 bases to trimming and J lost 4 bases, with 16 bases between them. The germline V gene has CDR1 KGHSH and CDR2 LQKENI. CDR3 nucleotides: TGTGCCAGCTCTCCAGTCCGAGGCACTAATCAGCCCCAGCATTTT. Its protein product is CASSPVRGTNQPQHF.

The chain carries TRBV7-2 and TRBJ2-7; the match to TRBD2 covers 10 bases. This CDR3 spans 16 amino acids. Trimming removed 1 base from V and 4 bases from J; junction bases left unmatched: 7. Germline V gives CDR1 SGHTA, CDR2 FQGNSA. The CDR3 region is CASSLVPSGSLYEQYF. CDR3 nucleotides: TGTGCCAGCAGCTTAGTTCCTAGCGGGAGCCTATACGAGCAGTACTTC.

This clone showed up just a few times. The chain uses TRBV28 and TRBJ1-5, with TRBD1 matching over 10 bases. The CDR3 consists of 15 residues. The germline CDR1 and CDR2 sequences are MDHEN and SYDVKM. With V trimmed by 7 bases and J by 7 bases, 10 bases remained unmatched. CDR3 bases: TGTGCCAGCATGCGGGACAGGGGTGGTGGACAGCCCCAGCATTTT. Protein: CASMRDRGGGQPQHF.

This clone was counted only a few times. CDR3 region: CASNYIAGSSYEQYF. The CDR3 nucleotides read TGTGCCAGCAATTATATAGCGGGGAGCTCCTACGAGCAGTACTTC. The chain combines TRBV5-6 with TRBJ2-7, with 8 bases lining up with TRBD2. CDR1 and CDR2 from the germline V gene are SGHDT and YYEEEE. V trimming: 6 bases; J trimming: 0 bases; junction bases outside the gene matches: 8. This CDR3 has 15 amino acids.

This rearrangement joins TRBV5-1 to TRBJ1-1; 7 nucleotides align to TRBD1. V lost 4 bases, J lost 4 bases, and 7 bases stayed unmatched. Germline V CDR1 and CDR2: SGHRS, YFSETQ. The CDR3 totals 14 residues. CDR3 loop: CASSPREGATEAFF. The CDR3 DNA reads TGCGCCAGCAGCCCTCGCGAGGGGGCCACTGAAGCTTTCTTT.

The chain carries TRBV7-2 and TRBJ1-2, with 7 bases aligning to TRBD1. The CDR3 consists of 14 residues. Per germline, CDR1 SGHTA and CDR2 FQGNSA. The ends lost 4 bases at V and 7 bases at J; junction bases unmatched: 9. CDR3 region: CASSSNRRTGGYTF. The CDR3 region has the DNA TGTGCCAGCAGCTCCAACCGCCGGACAGGTGGCTACACCTTC.

This clone was seen more than once but under ten times. This chain joins TRBV7-9 and TRBJ2-1; 7 bases align to TRBD2. CDR1 is SEHNR, CDR2 FQNEAQ, per germline (reference sequence). V gave up 5 bases and J gave up 0 bases; unmatched junction bases: 10. This CDR3 contains 17 residues. The CDR3 loop reads CASSPAFPGGSYNEQFF. The CDR3 nucleotides read TGTGCCAGCAGCCCCGCCTTTCCGGGAGGCTCCTACAATGAGCAGTTCTTC.

The CDR3 loop is CASSPVAENTEAFF. CDR3 DNA: TGTGCCAGCTCACCGGTGGCAGAGAACACTGAAGCTTTCTTT. This chain uses TRBV18 with TRBJ1-1; D is ambiguous. The germline gives CDR1 KGHSH, CDR2 LQKENI. Deletions cut 3 bases from V and 1 base from J, with 9 bases between. CDR3 size: 14 residues.

V is TRBV29-1 and J is TRBJ2-2; 11 bases line up with TRBD2. The germline V gene encodes CDR1 SQVTM and CDR2 ANQGSEA. CDR3 length: 16 amino acids. Unmatched junction bases numbered 11, after V lost 5 bases and J lost 6 bases. CDR3 residues: CSVFTASGRRPGELFF. In DNA form, the CDR3 reads TGCAGCGTTTTCACGGCTAGCGGGAGGCGGCCCGGGGAGCTGTTTTTT.

This chain joins TRBV11-2 and TRBJ2-3, with 11 positions matching TRBD2. This CDR3 has 18 residues. V lost 6 bases, J lost 0 bases, and 11 bases stayed unmatched. Germline V lookup: CDR1 SGHAT, CDR2 FQNNGV. As DNA, the CDR3 is TGTGCCAGCAGTGATAGGCCTAGCGGGGGGCATAGCACAGATACGCAGTATTTT. The encoded protein is CASSDRPSGGHSTDTQYF.

The chain recombines TRBV2 with TRBJ2-1; D unresolved. V lost 5 bases and J lost 6, with 5 bases in between. Germline V gene data show CDR1 as SNHLY and CDR2 as FYNNEI. The CDR3 contains 11 residues. CDR3 nucleotide sequence: TGTGCCAGCAGTTATAGCAATGAGCAGTTCTTC. This translates into CASSYSNEQFF.

This clone turned up a few times. V is TRBV28 and J is TRBJ2-7, with D perhaps matching TRBD1 (5 bases). Trimming took off 6 bases at V and 2 bases at J, with 14 bases between the two ends. Germline V gene lookup returns CDR1 MDHEN and CDR2 SYDVKM. The CDR3 spans 14 residues. DNA of the CDR3: TGTGCCAGCAGGGGCTTACAGGTTACCTACGAGCAGTACTTC. Encoded protein: CASRGLQVTYEQYF.